One sample yielded the 13 T cell receptor beta chains listed below, sequenced in a study of T cells in Graves' hyperthyroidism and ophthalmopathy. Amplified TCR beta CDR3 regions came from RNA transcripts. HTBI primers drove first-round RT-PCR of the TCR CDR3. TCRdb re-analysed the multiplex PCR reads in MiXCR, keeping a single row per CDR3 protein. Among 600,000 to 700,000 distinct CDR3 sequences listed, about 45% were seen once. The sequencing input was peripheral blood or thyroid tissue (not recorded which). These receptors were taken from an adult man with Graves' disease, either hyperthyroidism or ophthalmopathy (not recorded which).

This clonotype was seen more than once but under ten times. This chain uses TRBV6-1 with TRBJ2-2; 14 bases match TRBD2. The germline V gene has CDR1 MNHNS and CDR2 SASEGT. With 6 bases clipped from V and 5 bases from J, the junction kept 8 bases outside the gene matches. The CDR3 runs 17 residues. In nucleotides, the CDR3 is TGTGCCAGCAGGGGACTAGCGGGGGCCGGGGAAACCGGGGAGCTGTTTTTT. Translated, it gives CASRGLAGAGETGELFF.

This clonotype was observed a handful of times. A much larger clone lies one base from this, so it may be a read error. The chain carries TRBV6-1 and TRBJ1-6; D is unclear. V was pared by 3 bases and J by 4 bases, with 10 bases between. The V gene's germline CDR1 is MNHNS and CDR2 SASEGT. The CDR3 consists of 15 residues. CDR3 in DNA: TGTGCCAGCAGTGAGGGAAGATCTTATAATTCACCCCTCCACTTT. Protein product: CASSEGRSYNSPLHF.

V is TRBV7-2 and J is TRBJ1-2; 10 bases are a match to TRBD1. This CDR3 region has 15 residues. V lost 4 bases and J lost 4; bases outside the gene matches: 6. The germline gives CDR1 SGHTA, CDR2 FQGNSA. DNA for the CDR3: TGTGCCAGCAGCTACTCCGGGACAGGGGTCTATGGCTACACCTTC. Translating gives CASSYSGTGVYGYTF.

This chain uses TRBV16 with TRBJ2-7, with D maybe TRBD1 (6 bases). Trimming removed 0 bases from V and 1 base from J, with 10 bases in between. This CDR3 has 15 residues. Germline V gene lookup returns CDR1 KGHSY and CDR2 FQNENV. In nucleotides, the CDR3 is TGTGCCAGCAGCCAATCACCTACAGGGTCCTACGAGCAGTACTTC. Protein product: CASSQSPTGSYEQYF. The full variable domain, in which reference TRBV16 and TRBJ2-7 provide the parts outside the CDR3, is GEEVAQTPKHLVRGEGQKAKLYCAPIKGHSYVFWYQQVLKNEFKFLISFQNENVFDETGMPKERFSAKCLPNSPCSLEIQATKLEDSAVYFCASSQSPTGSYEQYFGPGTRLTVT.

In this sample, this clonotype turned up many times. This chain links TRBV29-1 with TRBJ1-2; tentatively, D is TRBD1 (5 bases). Germline CDR1 and CDR2: SQVTM and ANQGSEA. The CDR3 has 15 residues. V was shortened by 6 bases and J by 0 bases, with 17 bases between the two germline ends. CDR3 nucleotide sequence: TGCAGCGTCGACGGGAGGATACAGGCTAACTATGGCTACACCTTC. Amino acid sequence: CSVDGRIQANYGYTF.

The table lists this clonotype with a few counts. The chain has TRBV20-1 and TRBJ1-2; 9 bases align to TRBD1. V shed 1 base, J shed 8 bases, and the junction held 17 bases outside the gene matches. The CDR3 has 17 amino acids. The germline V gene has CDR1 DFQATT and CDR2 SNEGSKA (reference sequence). The chain's CDR3 is CSARAPRGQGRSIGYTF. The CDR3 DNA follows: TGCAGTGCTAGAGCACCTCGCGGACAGGGGAGATCTATCGGCTACACCTTC.

The chain recombines TRBV9 with TRBJ1-1; 8 bases match TRBD1. Germline CDR1 reads SGDLS; CDR2 reads YYNGEE. The CDR3 is made up of 14 amino acids. The V gene end was trimmed by 2 bases and the J gene end by 5 bases; junction bases not matched to a gene: 5. The CDR3 coding sequence is TGTGCCAGCAGCGTCGGACAGGGATTGACTGAAGCTTTCTTT. It is translated as CASSVGQGLTEAFF.

The chain employs TRBV29-1 and TRBJ1-1; D gene ambiguous. The CDR3 is made up of 13 amino acids. V was pared by 8 bases and J by 3 bases, with 16 bases between. Germline CDR1 reads SQVTM; CDR2 reads ANQGSEA. The CDR3 protein is CSLYQREDTEAFF. CDR3 nucleotide sequence: TGCAGCTTATACCAGAGGGAGGACACTGAAGCTTTCTTT.

This clonotype appeared a few times. The CDR3 reads CASSEWGRDYGYTF. The CDR3 DNA follows: TGTGCCAGCAGTGAGTGGGGCAGGGACTATGGCTACACCTTC. V and J are TRBV6-1 and TRBJ1-2, with D perhaps matching TRBD1 (5 bases). V was pared by 3 bases and J by 3 bases, with 11 bases between. The length of the CDR3 is 14 residues. The germline V gene has CDR1 MNHNS and CDR2 SASEGT.

In regard to this clonotype: This may come from a read error, since a much larger clone is one base off. J is TRBJ2-2 and V is TRBV24-1, with D perhaps assigned TRBD1 or TRBD2 (5 bases each). Germline V gene data show CDR1 as KGHDR and CDR2 as SFDVKD. The CDR3 length is 16 residues. Trimming stripped 4 bases from V and 1 base from J, with 12 bases between. CDR3 DNA sequence: TGTGCCACCAGTGACCTGGGACCGATGAACACCGGGGAGCTGTTTTTT. It translates to CATSDLGPMNTGELFF.

V gene TRBV6-1 combines with J gene TRBJ1-2, with 7 bases matching TRBD1. V trimming: 5 bases; J trimming: 3 bases; junction bases outside the gene matches: 9. The CDR3 has 15 residues. Germline CDR1 and CDR2: MNHNS and SASEGT. The CDR3 DNA reads TGTGCCAGCAGTCGACAGGGAAACGGGGACTATGGCTACACCTTC. Translating it yields CASSRQGNGDYGYTF.

The gene calls are TRBV11-1 and TRBJ1-2, with 7 bases fitting TRBD1. Per germline, CDR1 SGHAT and CDR2 FQDESV (reference sequence). V trimming: 0 bases; J trimming: 5 bases; junction bases outside the gene matches: 9. This CDR3 is 16 amino acids long. CDR3 loop: CASSLARDSGPYGYTF. The CDR3 nucleotides are TGTGCCAGCAGCTTAGCGCGGGACAGCGGCCCATATGGCTACACCTTC.

The V gene is TRBV6-5, the J gene TRBJ1-2; 9 bases agree with TRBD1. V was clipped by 6 bases and J by 0 bases; unmatched bases: 5. The CDR3 sequence is 15 residues long. CDR1 is MNHEY and CDR2 is SVGAGI in the germline V gene. The CDR3: CASRPGQGANYGYTF. The CDR3, as DNA: TGTGCCAGCAGACCGGGACAGGGTGCTAACTATGGCTACACCTTC.